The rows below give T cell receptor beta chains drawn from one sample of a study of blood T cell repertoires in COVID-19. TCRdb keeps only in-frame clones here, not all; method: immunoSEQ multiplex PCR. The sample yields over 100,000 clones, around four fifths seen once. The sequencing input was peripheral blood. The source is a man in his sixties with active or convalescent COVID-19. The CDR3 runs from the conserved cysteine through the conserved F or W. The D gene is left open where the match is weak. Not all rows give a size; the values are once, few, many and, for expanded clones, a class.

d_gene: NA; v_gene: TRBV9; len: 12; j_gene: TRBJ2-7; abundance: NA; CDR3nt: TGTGCCAGCAGCGTAGTCCCGGGCGAGCAGTACTTC; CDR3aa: CASSVVPGEQYF
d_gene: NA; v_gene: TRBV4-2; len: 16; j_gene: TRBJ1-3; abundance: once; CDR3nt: TGTGCCAGCAGCCAAAACCCCTCCCCGGAGGCGGACACCATATATTTT; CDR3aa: CASSQNPSPEADTIYF
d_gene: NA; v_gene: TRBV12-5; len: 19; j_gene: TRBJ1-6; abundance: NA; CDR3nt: TGTGCTAGTGGTTTGGGACGGGGAGAAGGTCCTCGGGATAATTCACCCCTCCACTTT; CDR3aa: CASGLGRGEGPRDNSPLHF
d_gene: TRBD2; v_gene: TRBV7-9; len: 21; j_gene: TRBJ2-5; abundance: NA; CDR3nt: TGTGCCAGCAGCACGGGGGTCGGACTAGCGGGAGTTCCGGGGGTTAGGGAGACCCAGTACTTC; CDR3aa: CASSTGVGLAGVPGVRETQYF
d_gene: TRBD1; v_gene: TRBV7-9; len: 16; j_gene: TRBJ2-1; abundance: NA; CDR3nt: TGTGCCAGCAGCCCATACAGGGGTCGCTCCTACAATGAGCAGTTCTTC; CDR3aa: CASSPYRGRSYNEQFF
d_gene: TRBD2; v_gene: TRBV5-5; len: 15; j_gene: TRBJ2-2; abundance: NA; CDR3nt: TGTGCCAGCAGCTCTAGCGGGAGAGAGACCGGGGAGCTGTTTTTT; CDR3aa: CASSSSGRETGELFF
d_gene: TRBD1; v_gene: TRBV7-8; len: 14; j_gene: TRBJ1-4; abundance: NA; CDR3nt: TGTGCCAGCAACATACAGGGGGGGACTGAAAAACTGTTTTTT; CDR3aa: CASNIQGGTEKLFF
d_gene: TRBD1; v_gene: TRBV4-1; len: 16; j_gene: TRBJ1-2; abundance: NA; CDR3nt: TGCGCCAGCAGCCAAGTTCAGGACAGGGCCCCCTATGGCTACACCTTC; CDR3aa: CASSQVQDRAPYGYTF
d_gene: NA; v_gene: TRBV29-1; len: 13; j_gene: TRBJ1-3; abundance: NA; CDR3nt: TGCAGCGTTGAAGATCGGTATGGAAACACCATATATTTT; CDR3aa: CSVEDRYGNTIYF
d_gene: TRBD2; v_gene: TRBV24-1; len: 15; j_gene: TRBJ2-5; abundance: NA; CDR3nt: TGTGCCACCAGTGATCCACCTAGCGGGCAAGAGACCCAGTACTTC; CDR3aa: CATSDPPSGQETQYF
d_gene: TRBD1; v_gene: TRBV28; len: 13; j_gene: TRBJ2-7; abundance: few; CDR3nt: TGTGCCAGCACCCCGGACAGGGCTCACGAGCAGTACTTC; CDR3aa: CASTPDRAHEQYF
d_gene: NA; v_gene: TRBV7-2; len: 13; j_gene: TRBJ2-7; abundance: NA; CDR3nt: TGTGCCAGCAGCGCGGGACAGCGGGACGAGCAGTACTTC; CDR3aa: CASSAGQRDEQYF
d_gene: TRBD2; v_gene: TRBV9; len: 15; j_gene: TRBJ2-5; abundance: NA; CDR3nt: TGTGCCAGCAGCGCAGAGAGGACTAGCCAAGAGACCCAGTACTTC; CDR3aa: CASSAERTSQETQYF
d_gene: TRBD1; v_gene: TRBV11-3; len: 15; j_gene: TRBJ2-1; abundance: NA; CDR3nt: TGTGCCAGCAGCTTAGCAGGGACAGGGAACCATGAGCAGTTCTTC; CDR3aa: CASSLAGTGNHEQFF
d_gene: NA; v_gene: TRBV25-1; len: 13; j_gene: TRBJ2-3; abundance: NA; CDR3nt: TGTGCCAGCAGTGAAGGAGGAGTTTATACGCAGTATTTT; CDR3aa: CASSEGGVYTQYF
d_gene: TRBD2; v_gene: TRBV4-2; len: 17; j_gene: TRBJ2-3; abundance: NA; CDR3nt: TGTGCCAGCAGCCAAGACCCACTAGCGGGAATCGCCGATACGCAGTATTTT; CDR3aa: CASSQDPLAGIADTQYF
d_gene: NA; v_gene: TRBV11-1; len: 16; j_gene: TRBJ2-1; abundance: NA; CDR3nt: TGTGCCAGCAGCGCTAACAGGGTCAGCTCCTACAATGAGCAGTTCTTC; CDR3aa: CASSANRVSSYNEQFF
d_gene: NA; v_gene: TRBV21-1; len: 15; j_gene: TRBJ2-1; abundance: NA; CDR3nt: TGTGCCAGCAGCGGTCCCGGGACAGGAAACAATGAGCAGTTCTTC; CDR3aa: CASSGPGTGNNEQFF
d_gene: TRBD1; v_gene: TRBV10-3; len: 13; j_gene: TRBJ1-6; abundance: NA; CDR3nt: TGTGCCATCAGGGTGACAGGGGACTCACCCCTCCACTTT; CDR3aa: CAIRVTGDSPLHF
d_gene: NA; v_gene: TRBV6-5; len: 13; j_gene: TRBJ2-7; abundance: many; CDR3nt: TGTGCCAGCAGTCTCTCTAGTACTTACGAGCAGTACTTC; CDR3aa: CASSLSSTYEQYF
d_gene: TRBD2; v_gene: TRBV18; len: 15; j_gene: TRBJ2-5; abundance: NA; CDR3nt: TGTGCCAGCTCACCCCCGGGGGGGAAGGAAGAGACCCAGTACTTC; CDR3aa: CASSPPGGKEETQYF
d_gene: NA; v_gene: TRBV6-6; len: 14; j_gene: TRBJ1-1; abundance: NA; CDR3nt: TGTGCCAGCAGTCCGGACAGTAGGAACACTGAAGCTTTCTTT; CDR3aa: CASSPDSRNTEAFF
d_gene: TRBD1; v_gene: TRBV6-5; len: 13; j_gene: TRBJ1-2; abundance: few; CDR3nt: TGTGCCAGCAAGAAGACAGGGGACTATGGCTACACCTTC; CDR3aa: CASKKTGDYGYTF
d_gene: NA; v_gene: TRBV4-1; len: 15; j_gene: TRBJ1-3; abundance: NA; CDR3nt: TGCGCCAGCAGCCAAGAGCACAACTCTGGAAACACCATATATTTT; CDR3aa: CASSQEHNSGNTIYF
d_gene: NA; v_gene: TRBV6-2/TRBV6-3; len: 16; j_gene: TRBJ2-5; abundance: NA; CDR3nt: TGTGCCAGCAGTTACTACAAAGGGGCGGTCCAAGAGACCCAGTACTTC; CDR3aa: CASSYYKGAVQETQYF
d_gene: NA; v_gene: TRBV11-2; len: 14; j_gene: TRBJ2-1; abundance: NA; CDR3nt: TGTGCCAGCAGCCCCATCAGGGGTAGGAATGAGCAGTTCTTC; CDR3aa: CASSPIRGRNEQFF
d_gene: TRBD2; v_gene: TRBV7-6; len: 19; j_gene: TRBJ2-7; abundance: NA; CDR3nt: TGTGCCAGCAGCCGGAGTCATACTCTCGGGACTAGCGGGAGAAGCGAGCAGTACTTC; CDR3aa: CASSRSHTLGTSGRSEQYF
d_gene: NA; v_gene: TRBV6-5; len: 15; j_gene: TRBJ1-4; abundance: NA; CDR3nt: TGTGCCAGCAGTCGCGAGGGAGGGGCTAATGAAAAACTGTTTTTT; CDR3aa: CASSREGGANEKLFF
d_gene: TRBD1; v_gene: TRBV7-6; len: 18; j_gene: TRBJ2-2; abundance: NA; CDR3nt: TGTGCCAGCAGCTTATTTGGGGGACAGGGGGCGAACACCGGGGAGCTGTTTTTT; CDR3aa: CASSLFGGQGANTGELFF
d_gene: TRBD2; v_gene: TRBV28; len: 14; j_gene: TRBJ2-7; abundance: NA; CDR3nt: TGTGCCAGCAGTCCTAGCGGGAGGGCCGGCGAGCAGTACTTC; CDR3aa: CASSPSGRAGEQYF
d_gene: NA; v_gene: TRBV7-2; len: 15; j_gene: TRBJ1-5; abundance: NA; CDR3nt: TGTGCCAGCAGCTTAGCGCTTGGACAGAATCAGCCCCAGCATTTT; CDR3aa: CASSLALGQNQPQHF
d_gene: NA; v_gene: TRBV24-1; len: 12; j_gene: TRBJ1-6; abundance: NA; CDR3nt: TGTGCCACCAGTGCTTCATCAGATCACCTCCACTTT; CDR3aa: CATSASSDHLHF
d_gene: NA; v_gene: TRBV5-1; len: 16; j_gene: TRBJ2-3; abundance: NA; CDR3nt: TGCGCCAGCAGCTTCAACCGGGACATAAGCACAGATACGCAGTATTTT; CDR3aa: CASSFNRDISTDTQYF
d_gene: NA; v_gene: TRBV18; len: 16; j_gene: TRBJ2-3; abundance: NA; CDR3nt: TGTGCCAGCTCACCATCTTCGAGGCAGAGCACAGATACGCAGTATTTT; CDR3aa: CASSPSSRQSTDTQYF
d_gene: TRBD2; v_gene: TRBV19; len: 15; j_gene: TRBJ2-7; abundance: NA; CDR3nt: TGTGCCAGTGCCCCGACTAGCGGGAGCTCCTACGAGCAGTACTTC; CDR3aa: CASAPTSGSSYEQYF
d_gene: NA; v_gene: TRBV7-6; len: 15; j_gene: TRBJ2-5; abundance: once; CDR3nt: TGTGCCAGCAGCCCGGGATGGCAAGTGCTAGAGACCCAGTACTTC; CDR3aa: CASSPGWQVLETQYF
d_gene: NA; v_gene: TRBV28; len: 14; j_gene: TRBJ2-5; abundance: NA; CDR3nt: TGTGCCAGCACCCCTTCAGGAAGGGGGGAGACCCAGTACTTC; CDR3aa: CASTPSGRGETQYF
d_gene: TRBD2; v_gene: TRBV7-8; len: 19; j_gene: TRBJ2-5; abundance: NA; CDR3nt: TGTGCCAGCAGCGCGAAACGGACTAGCGGGAGTACCCGCCAAGAGACCCAGTACTTC; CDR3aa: CASSAKRTSGSTRQETQYF
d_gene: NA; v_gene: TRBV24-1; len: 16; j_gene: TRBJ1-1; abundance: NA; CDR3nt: TGTGCCACCAGTGCTTCGATTGCCCGGGCCCCTAGCCGAGCTTTCTTT; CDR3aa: CATSASIARAPSRAFF
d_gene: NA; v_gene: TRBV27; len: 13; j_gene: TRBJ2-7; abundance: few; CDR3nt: TGTGCCAGCAGTCCTCTTCGACTCTACGAGCAGTACTTC; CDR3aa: CASSPLRLYEQYF
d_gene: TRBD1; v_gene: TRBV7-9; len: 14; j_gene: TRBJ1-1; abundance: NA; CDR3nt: TGTGCCAGCAGCTCCCAGGGGGCCAACACTGAAGCTTTCTTT; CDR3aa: CASSSQGANTEAFF
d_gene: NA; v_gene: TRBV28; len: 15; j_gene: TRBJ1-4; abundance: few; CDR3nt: TGTGCCAGCAGTCCCACGACCGGGGGAGCTGAAAAACTGTTTTTT; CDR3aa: CASSPTTGGAEKLFF
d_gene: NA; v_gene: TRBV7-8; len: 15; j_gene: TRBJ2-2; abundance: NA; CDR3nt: TGTGCCAGCAGCTTAGTGCTGCCCGGAGCCGGGGAGCTGTTTTTT; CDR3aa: CASSLVLPGAGELFF
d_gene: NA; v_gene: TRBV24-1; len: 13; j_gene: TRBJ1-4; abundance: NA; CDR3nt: TGTGCCACCAGTGAGGGCTTTAATGAAAAACTGTTTTTT; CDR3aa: CATSEGFNEKLFF
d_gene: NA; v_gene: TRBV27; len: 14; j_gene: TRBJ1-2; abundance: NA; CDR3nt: TGTGCCAGCAGTTTATGGGGGCAAGACCTTGAGTACACCTTC; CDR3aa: CASSLWGQDLEYTF
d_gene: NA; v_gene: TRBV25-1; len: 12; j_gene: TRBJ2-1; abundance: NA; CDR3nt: TGTGCCAGCAGTGACCAGGGCGATGAGCAGTTCTTC; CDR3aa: CASSDQGDEQFF
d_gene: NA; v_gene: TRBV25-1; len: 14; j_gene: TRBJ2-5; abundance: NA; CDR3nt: TGTGCCAGCAGTGAACCGGCGCAGCGAGAGACCCAGTACTTC; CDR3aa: CASSEPAQRETQYF
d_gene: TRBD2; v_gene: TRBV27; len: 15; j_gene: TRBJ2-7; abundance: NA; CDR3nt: TGTGCCAGCAGCTTCACTAGCGGGAACTCCTACGAGCAGTACTTC; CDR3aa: CASSFTSGNSYEQYF
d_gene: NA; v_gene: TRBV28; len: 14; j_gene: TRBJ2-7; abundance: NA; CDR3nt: TGTGCCAGCAGGGTTGGGAGGGGGTCCCACGAGCAGTACTTC; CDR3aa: CASRVGRGSHEQYF
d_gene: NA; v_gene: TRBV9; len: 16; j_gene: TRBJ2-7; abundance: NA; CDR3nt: TGTGCCAGCCGGGACTCGATAACTTCAGTCTCCTACGAGCAGTACTTC; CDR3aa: CASRDSITSVSYEQYF
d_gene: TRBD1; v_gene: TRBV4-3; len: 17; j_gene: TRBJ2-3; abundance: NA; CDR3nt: TGCGCCAGCAGCCAAGATTATCGGACAGGGTCCGTGAGGACGCAGTATTTT; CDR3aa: CASSQDYRTGSVRTQYF
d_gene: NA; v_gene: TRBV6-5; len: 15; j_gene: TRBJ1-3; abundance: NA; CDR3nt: TGTGCCAGCTCAGGGTTGGCGCGCTCTGGAAACACCATATATTTT; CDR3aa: CASSGLARSGNTIYF
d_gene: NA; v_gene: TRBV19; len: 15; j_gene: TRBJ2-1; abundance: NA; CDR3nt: TGTGCCAGTAGTATAGAGGGAGCCGGCTACAATGAGCAGTTCTTC; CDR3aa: CASSIEGAGYNEQFF
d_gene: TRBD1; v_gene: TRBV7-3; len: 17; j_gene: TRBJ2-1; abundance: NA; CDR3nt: TGTGCCAGCAGCCCCTGGGGACAGCCGAGCTCCTACAATGAGCAGTTCTTC; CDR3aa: CASSPWGQPSSYNEQFF
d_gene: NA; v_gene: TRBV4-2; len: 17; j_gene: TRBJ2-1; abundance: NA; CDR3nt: TGTGCCAGCAGCCGCCGCACAGGATTGAGCTCCTACAATGAGCAGTTCTTC; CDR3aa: CASSRRTGLSSYNEQFF
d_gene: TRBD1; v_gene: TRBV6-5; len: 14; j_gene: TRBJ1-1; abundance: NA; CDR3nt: TGTGCCAGCAGTCCTCCGGGACAGGGGAGTTCGGCTTTCTTT; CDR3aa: CASSPPGQGSSAFF
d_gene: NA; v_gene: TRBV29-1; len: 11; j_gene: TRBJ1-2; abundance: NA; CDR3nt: TGCAGCGTGCTCGCCGGCTATGGCTACACCTTC; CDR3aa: CSVLAGYGYTF
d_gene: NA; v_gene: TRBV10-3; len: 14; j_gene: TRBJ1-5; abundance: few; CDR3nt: TGTGCCATCCTGAACGGTTATAGCAATCAGCCCCAGCATTTT; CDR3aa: CAILNGYSNQPQHF